This T cell receptor beta chain was documented in a study of cytomegalovirus exposure and HLA in healthy donors. General study points: Three CMV-associated chains proved CMV antigen-specific in vitro. Some V segments (TRBV6-2 and TRBV6-3 among them) were excluded as indistinguishable.

Losses at the gene ends were 6 bases for V and 4 bases for J; bases not matched to a gene: 0. The CDR3 length is 13 residues. Germline CDR1 and CDR2: LNHDA and SQIVND (reference sequence). 13 Jbeta primers and 60 Vbeta primers were used for the PCR. Assay: immunoSEQ multiplex PCR; the TCRdb copy retains only in-frame clones and omits some. The sample has roughly 140,000 clones; around 72% are singletons. Concerning this clone itself: Its specificity is not known.

J is TRBJ1-6 and V is TRBV19, with TRBD1 matching over 7 bases. This TCR came from a man aged 40-55 years in good health and CMV-seronegative. Source material: PBMCs. CDR3 bases: TGTGCCAGTAGGACAGGGTATAATTCACCCCTCCACTTT. This gives the protein CASRTGYNSPLHF.